Below are 9 T cell receptor beta chains sequenced from a single sample in a study of blood T cell repertoires in COVID-19. Data came from immunoSEQ multiplex PCR; TCRdb stores just in-frame clones and leaves some out. The repertoire holds 90,000 to 120,000 clones, with around 88% as singletons. The source material was peripheral blood. These receptors were collected from a man between 50 and 59 years old with active or convalescent COVID-19.

The chain uses TRBV15 and TRBJ1-2; tentatively, D is TRBD1 (5 bases). The ends were cut back, 2 bases at V and 7 bases at J, with 11 bases in the middle. Germline loops: CDR1 LNHNV, CDR2 YYDKDF (reference sequence). This CDR3 region has 13 residues. CDR3 protein: CATSRQGGGGYTF. The CDR3 DNA follows: TGTGCCACCAGCAGACAGGGTGGTGGTGGCTACACCTTC.

This chain connects TRBV29-1 to TRBJ1-1; no clear D gene. Germline V lookup: CDR1 SQVTM, CDR2 ANQGSEA. The CDR3 loop spans 13 amino acids. V was pared by 6 bases and J by 0 bases, with 11 bases between. CDR3 nucleotides: TGCAGCGTCGCCAGAGGTATGAACACTGAAGCTTTCTTT. Encoded protein: CSVARGMNTEAFF.

This chain uses TRBV2 with TRBJ2-2, with TRBD2 matching 9 bases. V lost 8 bases and J lost 5; bases outside the gene matches: 9. The CDR3 spans 15 residues. From germline, CDR1 is SNHLY and CDR2 FYNNEI. The CDR3 region has the DNA TGTGCCAGCGTGTTAGGACTAGCGAGAACCGGGGAGCTGTTTTTT. Encoded protein: CASVLGLARTGELFF.

CDR3 nucleotides: TGTGCCAGCAGCCCAACGACGGGAGGGCCCTCACATACGCAGTATTTT. Amino acids: CASSPTTGGPSHTQYF. This rearrangement joins TRBV7-9 to TRBJ2-3; TRBD2 matches at 8 bases. The V gene end was trimmed by 5 bases and the J gene end by 7 bases; junction bases not matched to a gene: 14. The CDR3 consists of 16 residues. The germline CDR1 and CDR2 sequences are SEHNR and FQNEAQ (reference sequence).

The rearrangement links TRBV9 to TRBJ2-5, with TRBD2 matching 11 bases. V lost 0 bases to trimming and J lost 5 bases; unmatched junction nucleotides: 6. Germline-derived CDR1 and CDR2 are SGDLS and YYNGEE. This CDR3 is 16 amino acids long. The CDR3: CASSVDRLAGKETQYF. The CDR3 nucleotides are TGTGCCAGCAGCGTAGATAGACTAGCGGGAAAGGAGACCCAGTACTTC.

The chain joins TRBV5-4 to TRBJ1-2, with D possibly matching TRBD1 (6 bases). V lost 6 bases and J lost 5, with 20 bases in between. In germline, CDR1 is SGHNT, CDR2 YYREEE (reference sequence). The CDR3 has 15 amino acids. The CDR3: CASIGGAGSQYGYTF. For the CDR3, the DNA is TGTGCCAGCATTGGGGGGGCAGGGTCACAGTATGGCTACACCTTC.

This chain connects TRBV7-2 to TRBJ1-2, with D possibly being TRBD1 (6 bases). The CDR3 has 13 amino acids. The V gene lost 1 base and the J gene lost 7 bases, with 10 bases spanning the gap. CDR1 is SGHTA, CDR2 FQGNSA, per germline. CDR3 sequence: CASSLEADSGYTF. The CDR3 nucleotides read TGTGCCAGCAGCTTAGAAGCGGACAGTGGCTACACCTTC.

The gene calls are TRBV29-1 and TRBJ2-5; 9 nucleotides line up with TRBD1. Germline-derived CDR1 and CDR2 are SQVTM and ANQGSEA. The CDR3 is 17 residues long. J lost 4 bases, V lost 5 bases, and 17 bases had no gene match. The CDR3 is CSVTRTGAPEGGETQYF. The CDR3 nucleotides are TGCAGCGTTACTCGGACAGGGGCCCCAGAGGGGGGAGAGACCCAGTACTTC.

This clone was detected only once. The V and J genes are TRBV14 and TRBJ1-2, with a possible D match to TRBD1 (5 bases). Trimming took 4 bases from V and 3 from J, leaving 12 bases between them. This CDR3 is 14 amino acids long. In germline, CDR1 is SGHDN, CDR2 FVKESK. CDR3 nucleotide sequence: TGTGCCAGCAGCCCCCCTGGGGACTACTATGGCTACACCTTC. Amino acids: CASSPPGDYYGYTF.